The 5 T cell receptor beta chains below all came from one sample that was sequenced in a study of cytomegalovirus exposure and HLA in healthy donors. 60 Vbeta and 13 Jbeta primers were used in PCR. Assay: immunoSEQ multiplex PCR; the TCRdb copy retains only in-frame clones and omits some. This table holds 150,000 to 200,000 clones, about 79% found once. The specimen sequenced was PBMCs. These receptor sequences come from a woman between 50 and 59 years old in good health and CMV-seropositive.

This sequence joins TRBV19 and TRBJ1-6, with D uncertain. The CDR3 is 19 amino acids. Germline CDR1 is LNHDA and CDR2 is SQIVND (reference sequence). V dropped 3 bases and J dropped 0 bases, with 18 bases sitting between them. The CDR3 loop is CASSMIFLAGSSYNSPLHF. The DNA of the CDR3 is TGTGCCAGTAGTATGATTTTCCTTGCGGGAAGCTCCTATAATTCACCCCTCCACTTT.

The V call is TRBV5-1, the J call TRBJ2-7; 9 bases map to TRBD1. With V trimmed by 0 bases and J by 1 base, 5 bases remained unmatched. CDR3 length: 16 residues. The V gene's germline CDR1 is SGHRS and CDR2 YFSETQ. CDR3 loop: CASSLAPGTGSYEQYF. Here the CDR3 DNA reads TGCGCCAGCAGCTTGGCCCCCGGGACAGGGTCCTACGAGCAGTACTTC.

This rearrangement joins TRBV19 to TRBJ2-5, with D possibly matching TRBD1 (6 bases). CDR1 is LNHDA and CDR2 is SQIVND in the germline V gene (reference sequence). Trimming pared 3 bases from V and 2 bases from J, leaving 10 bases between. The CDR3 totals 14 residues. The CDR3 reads CASSMTGLQETQYF. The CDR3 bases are TGTGCCAGTAGTATGACAGGCTTGCAAGAGACCCAGTACTTC.

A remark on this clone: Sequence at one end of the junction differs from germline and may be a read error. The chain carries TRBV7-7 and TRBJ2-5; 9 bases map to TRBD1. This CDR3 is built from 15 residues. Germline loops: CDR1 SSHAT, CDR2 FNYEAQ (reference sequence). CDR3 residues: CASSLRDRDLETQYF. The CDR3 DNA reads TGTGCTAGCAGTCTCCGGGACAGGGATCTGGAGACCCAGTACTTC.

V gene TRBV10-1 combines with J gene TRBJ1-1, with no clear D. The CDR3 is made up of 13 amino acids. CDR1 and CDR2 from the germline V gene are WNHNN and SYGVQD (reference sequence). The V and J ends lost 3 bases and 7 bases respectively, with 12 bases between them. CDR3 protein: CASSDPRRGEAFF. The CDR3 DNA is TGCGCCAGCAGTGACCCTCGACGGGGTGAAGCTTTCTTT.